These 21 T cell receptor beta chains were all obtained from the same sample, sequenced in a study of technical replicates of blood from a handful of donors. Produced via immunoSEQ multiplex PCR; TCRdb's table is partial and in-frame only. The sample lists about 76,000 clones, approximately 83% occurring once. Sequenced sample: PBMCs. The source of these receptors is a human donor in good health. Some clones in this sample may be carry-over from other donors' samples.

The chain combines TRBV29-1 with TRBJ2-7; 8 nucleotides align to TRBD1. Germline trimming cut 5 bases from V and 7 bases from J; bases unmatched to any gene: 7. The CDR3 spans 12 residues. Germline V lookup: CDR1 SQVTM, CDR2 ANQGSEA. The CDR3 loop is CSVQGARREQYF. CDR3 coding DNA: TGCAGCGTTCAGGGGGCACGTCGGGAGCAGTACTTC.

This chain connects TRBV5-6 to TRBJ1-2, with 9 bases aligning to TRBD1. CDR1 is SGHDT and CDR2 is YYEEEE in the germline V gene. V was pared by 5 bases and J by 5 bases, with 4 bases of the junction left unmatched. This CDR3 has 13 amino acids. CDR3 region: CASRSTGGYGYTF. The CDR3 coding sequence is TGTGCCAGCAGGTCGACAGGGGGATATGGCTACACCTTC.

A word on this clone: The sample carries other DNA sequences with the same CDR3. The rearrangement joins TRBV18 to TRBJ2-7; TRBD2 agrees at 8 bases. The CDR3 is made up of 16 amino acids. The V gene end was trimmed by 1 base and the J gene end by 1 base; junction bases not matched to a gene: 6. Germline assignment: CDR1 KGHSH and CDR2 LQKENI. The CDR3 sequence: CASSPLPGTSSYEQYF. The DNA of the CDR3 is TGTGCCAGCTCACCACTACCCGGGACTAGTTCCTACGAGCAGTACTTC. Full variable domain (remainder filled in from reference TRBV18 and TRBJ2-7): NAGVMQNPRHLVRRRGQEARLRCSPMKGHSHVYWYRQLPEEGLKFMVYLQKENIIDESGMPKERFSAEFPKEGPSILRIQQVVRGDSAAYFCASSPLPGTSSYEQYFGPGTRLTVT.

The rearrangement links TRBV15 to TRBJ1-6, with D possibly matching TRBD1 (5 bases). Germline V gives CDR1 LNHNV, CDR2 YYDKDF (reference sequence). Trimming cost V 3 bases and J 6 bases, with 6 bases left between them. This CDR3 is 13 amino acids long. The CDR3 DNA is TGTGCCACCAGCAGTGACAGTAATTCACCCCTCCACTTT. Translating it yields CATSSDSNSPLHF.

This chain connects TRBV6-6 to TRBJ2-7; possible D gene TRBD2, 6 bases. The CDR3 is 14 residues long. Germline V CDR1 and CDR2: MNHNY, SVGAGI (reference sequence). V lost 6 bases and J 4 bases, leaving 16 bases between the germline ends. DNA for the CDR3: TGTGCCAGCAGCGACGGGACTCCCGATTACGAGCAGTACTTC. Protein product: CASSDGTPDYEQYF.

Note on this clone: Additional DNA sequences in this sample encode the identical CDR3. J is TRBJ2-3 and V is TRBV30, with D possibly being TRBD2 (5 bases). Germline V CDR1 and CDR2: GTSNPN, SVGIG (reference sequence). The CDR3 is made up of 14 amino acids. Trimming left V 1 base short and J 2 bases short, with 10 bases between. The CDR3 sequence: CAWSGRGDTDTQYF. The CDR3 DNA reads as TGTGCCTGGAGTGGACGGGGAGACACAGATACGCAGTATTTT.

The chain couples TRBV19 to TRBJ2-7, with a tentative D call TRBD1 (6 bases). CDR1 is LNHDA, CDR2 SQIVND, per germline (reference sequence). V lost 9 bases, J lost 4 bases, and 22 bases lay in between. The CDR3 is made up of 15 amino acids. Written as DNA, the CDR3 is TGTGCCAGCCGCCAGCAGCTCCAGGGGACGTACGAGCAGTACTTC. Encoded protein: CASRQQLQGTYEQYF. The full variable domain, with the rest looked up from reference TRBV19 and TRBJ2-7, is DGGITQSPKYLFRKEGQNVTLSCEQNLNHDAMYWYRQDPGQGLRLIYYSQIVNDFQKGDIAEGYSVSREKKESFPLTVTSAQKNPTAFYLCASRQQLQGTYEQYFGPGTRLTVT.

This CDR3 reads CASRLVFRGTDTQYF. The CDR3 region has the DNA TGTGCAAGTCGCTTAGTTTTCCGGGGTACAGATACGCAGTATTTT. The chain has TRBV12-2 and TRBJ2-3; TRBD2, the D gene given by the table, was not confirmed from the DNA. TRBV12-2 is deemed a pseudogene. This CDR3 region has 15 residues.

This clone was detected once. The gene calls are TRBV19 and TRBJ2-3; D perhaps matches TRBD2 (6 bases). The CDR3 covers 14 residues. The V gene's germline CDR1 is LNHDA and CDR2 SQIVND (reference sequence). Deletions cut 3 bases from V and 7 bases from J, with 14 bases between. CDR3 DNA: TGTGCCAGTAGTATCGGAGGGTCGAGGAATACGCAGTATTTT. Amino acid sequence: CASSIGGSRNTQYF.

Here the CDR3 DNA reads TGTGCCAGCAGCTTTCGACTAGCGGGAAGCACAGATACGCAGTATTTT. Amino acids: CASSFRLAGSTDTQYF. V usage is TRBV5-4 and J usage is TRBJ2-3, with 11 bases lining up with TRBD2. Germline trimming cut 2 bases from V and 0 bases from J; bases unmatched to any gene: 2. CDR1 and CDR2 from the germline V gene are SGHNT and YYREEE (reference sequence). The CDR3 is 16 residues long.

The rearrangement links TRBV19 to TRBJ2-1, with 12 bases matching TRBD2. This CDR3 spans 16 amino acids. Germline lookup yields CDR1 LNHDA and CDR2 SQIVND (reference sequence). The J segment lost 7 bases and the V segment lost 3 bases, leaving 7 bases of the junction unmatched. CDR3: CASSIGLAGSGNEQFF. The DNA of the CDR3 is TGTGCCAGTAGTATCGGACTAGCGGGAAGTGGGAATGAGCAGTTCTTC.

The gene calls are TRBV7-2 and TRBJ2-5; the D is unclear. This CDR3 is 13 amino acids long. V shed 2 bases and J shed 5 bases, with 9 bases lying between them. Per the germline V gene, CDR1 is SGHTA and CDR2 is FQGNSA. CDR3 nucleotides: TGTGCCAGCAGCTTACGCGGCCTGGAGACCCAGTACTTC. This codes for CASSLRGLETQYF.

The chain uses TRBV12-5 and TRBJ2-3; 7 bases match TRBD2. Germline-derived CDR1 and CDR2 are LGHNT and FRNRAP. The CDR3 extends over 16 amino acids. J lost 2 bases, V lost 0 bases, and 5 bases had no gene match. The CDR3 here is CASGLVPGGVTDTQYF. As DNA, the CDR3 is TGTGCTAGTGGTTTGGTTCCGGGGGGAGTCACAGATACGCAGTATTTT.

This clone came up once. V and J are TRBV6-1 and TRBJ2-7, with TRBD1 matching over 8 bases. Germline assignment: CDR1 MNHNS and CDR2 SASEGT. The CDR3 sequence is 14 residues long. V trimming: 5 bases; J trimming: 6 bases; junction bases outside the gene matches: 9. The CDR3 DNA follows: TGTGCCAGCAGTCCAGGGGGCCACGGGGTCGAGCAGTACTTC. Amino acid sequence: CASSPGGHGVEQYF.

Worth noting for this clone: One end of the junction is discordant with germline, which a read error may explain. This chain uses TRBV5-1 with TRBJ2-2; tentatively, D is TRBD2 (6 bases). Looked up from germline, CDR1 is SGHRS and CDR2 is YFSETQ. The CDR3 sequence is 16 residues long. The CDR3 DNA follows: TGCGCCAGTACCCTCGGGAGACAGCCTAACACCGGGGAGCCGTTTTTT. Protein product: CASTLGRQPNTGEPFF.

The genes are TRBV2 and TRBJ1-2, with TRBD1 identical over 7 bases. CDR1 and CDR2 (germline): SNHLY, FYNNEI. The V and J ends lost 4 bases and 13 bases, in that order; junction bases with no gene match: 6. The CDR3 is 11 residues long. CDR3 amino acids: CASSVGGACTF. The CDR3 DNA follows: TGTGCCAGCAGTGTAGGGGGCGCTTGCACCTTC.

The V call is TRBV11-2, the J call TRBJ1-3; no clear D gene. V lost 5 bases to trimming and J lost 0 bases, with 8 bases between them. Germline V gene lookup returns CDR1 SGHAT and CDR2 FQNNGV. This CDR3 comprises 14 residues. CDR3 nucleotides: TGTGCCAGCAGCCCCGCGGTCTCTGGAAACACCATATATTTT. Protein sequence: CASSPAVSGNTIYF.

V and J are TRBV7-3 and TRBJ2-1, with TRBD1 as a possible D gene (5 bases). Germline lookup yields CDR1 SGHTA and CDR2 FQGTGA. This CDR3 spans 12 amino acids. The V and J ends lost 1 base and 9 bases respectively, with 7 bases between them. CDR3 residues: CASSLNQGEQFF. Written as DNA, the CDR3 is TGTGCCAGCAGCTTAAATCAGGGTGAGCAGTTCTTC.

This clone came up once. This chain links TRBV7-2 with TRBJ1-2; D gene unclear. V lost 5 bases and J lost 5, with 15 bases in between. CDR3 length equals 14 residues. Germline V gene lookup returns CDR1 SGHTA and CDR2 FQGNSA. The CDR3 spells CASSPVWEEYGYTF. The CDR3 bases are TGTGCCAGCAGCCCCGTGTGGGAGGAGTATGGCTACACCTTC.

This clone was counted a single time. The chain uses TRBV4-2 and TRBJ1-2, with a possible D match to TRBD1 (6 bases). V lost 0 bases and J 8 bases, leaving 13 bases between the germline ends. CDR1 and CDR2 (germline): LGHNA, YNFKEQ. CDR3 length: 14 amino acids. DNA for the CDR3: TGTGCCAGCAGCCAAGAATCGGGGGGCGTCGGCTACACCTTC. Protein product: CASSQESGGVGYTF.

This clone appeared a single time. This chain uses TRBV19 with TRBJ1-1; a weak D match, TRBD1 (6 bases). This CDR3 is built from 14 residues. Germline V lookup: CDR1 LNHDA, CDR2 SQIVND (reference sequence). The V end was cut by 1 base, the J end by 2 bases, with 8 bases between. Written as DNA, the CDR3 is TGTGCCAGTAGTATAGTAGGGGGTAACACTGAAGCTTTCTTT. Amino acid sequence: CASSIVGGNTEAFF.